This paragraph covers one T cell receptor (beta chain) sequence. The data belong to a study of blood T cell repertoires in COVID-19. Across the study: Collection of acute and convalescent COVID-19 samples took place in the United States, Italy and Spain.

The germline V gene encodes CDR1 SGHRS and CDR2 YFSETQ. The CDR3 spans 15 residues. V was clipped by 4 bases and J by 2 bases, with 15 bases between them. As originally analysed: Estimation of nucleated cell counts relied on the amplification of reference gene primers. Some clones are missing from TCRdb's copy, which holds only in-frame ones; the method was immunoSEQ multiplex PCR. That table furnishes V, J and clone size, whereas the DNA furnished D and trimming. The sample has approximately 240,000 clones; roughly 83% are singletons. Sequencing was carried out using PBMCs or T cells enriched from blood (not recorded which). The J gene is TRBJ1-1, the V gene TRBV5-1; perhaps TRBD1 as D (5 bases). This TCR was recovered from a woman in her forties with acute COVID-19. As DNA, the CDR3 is TGCGCCAGCAGCCCCAGGGCTGAAGCTAACACTGAAGCTTTCTTT. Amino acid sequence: CASSPRAEANTEAFF.